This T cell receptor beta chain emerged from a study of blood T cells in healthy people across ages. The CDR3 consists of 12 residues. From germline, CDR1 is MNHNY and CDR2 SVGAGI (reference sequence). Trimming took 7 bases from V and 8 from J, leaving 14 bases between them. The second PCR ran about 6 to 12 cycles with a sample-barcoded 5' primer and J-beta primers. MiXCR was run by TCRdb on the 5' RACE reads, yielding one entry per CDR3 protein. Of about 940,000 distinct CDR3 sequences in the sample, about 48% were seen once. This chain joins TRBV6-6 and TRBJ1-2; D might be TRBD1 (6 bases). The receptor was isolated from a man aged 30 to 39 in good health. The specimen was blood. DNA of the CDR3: TGTGCCAGCAAAAAGGGGGAAACGGGCTACACCTTC. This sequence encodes CASKKGETGYTF.